These 2 T cell receptor beta chains were all obtained from the same sample, sequenced in a study of CD8+CD57+ T cells in acquired aplastic anemia. It was patients with CD8+CD57+ cell expansion by flow cytometry who were chosen for sequencing. TCR beta VDJ combinations and CDR3 sequences were profiled from genomic DNA. One entry per CDR3 protein, called by TCRdb with MiXCR from the reads. The profile shows 150,000 to 200,000 distinct CDR3 sequences, around 48% of them singletons. Sequenced material: sorted CD4+, CD8+, or CD8+CD57+ T cells (not recorded which) from PBMCs. These TCRs come from a human donor with aplastic anemia.

The chain links TRBV14 to TRBJ2-5, with D maybe TRBD1 (6 bases). The length of the CDR3 is 15 residues. V was cut by 1 base and J by 2 bases, with 11 bases left in between. Germline lookup yields CDR1 SGHDN and CDR2 FVKESK. CDR3 in DNA: TGTGCCAGCAGCCAAGTAATAACAGGGCAAGAGACCCAGTACTTC. Its translation: CASSQVITGQETQYF.

The chain is built from TRBV20-1 and TRBJ1-5; the D is unclear. The length of the CDR3 is 14 residues. V lost 4 bases and J lost 2, with 12 bases in between. Germline V CDR1 and CDR2: DFQATT, SNEGSKA (reference sequence). The CDR3 spells CSAMTPGGNQPQHF. The CDR3 DNA is TGCAGTGCTATGACCCCCGGAGGCAATCAGCCCCAGCATTTT.